A single sample gave rise to the 21 T cell receptor beta chains below, sequenced in a study of T cells after yellow fever vaccination. TCRdb processed the 5' RACE reads anew with MiXCR; each CDR3 protein has one entry. Of a few hundred thousand distinct CDR3 sequences listed, roughly 17% were seen once; the top ten hold 15% to 20%. The source was PBMCs, collected 4 to 5 days after the first yellow fever vaccination. All receptors come from a man aged 18 to 35 who received the YFV17D yellow fever vaccine.

This clonotype was detected only a few times. This sequence joins TRBV19 and TRBJ2-5; no clear D. The CDR3 is made up of 12 amino acids. V lost 3 bases to trimming and J lost 4 bases, with 6 bases between them. CDR1 is LNHDA and CDR2 is SQIVND in the germline V gene (reference sequence). Here the CDR3 reads CASSIIGETQYF. The CDR3 nucleotides are TGTGCCAGTAGTATCATAGGAGAGACCCAGTACTTC.

The rearrangement joins TRBV29-1 to TRBJ1-2; TRBD1 might be the D (6 bases). V was cut by 6 bases and J by 6 bases, with 14 bases left in between. CDR3 length: 12 residues. The germline CDR1 and CDR2 sequences are SQVTM and ANQGSEA. The CDR3, as DNA: TGCAGCGTCTTGTGGGGGCTCGATGGCTACACCTTC. The encoded protein is CSVLWGLDGYTF.

Worth noting for this clonotype: Since a much larger clone is just one base distant, this may be a read error. The chain is built from TRBV29-1 and TRBJ2-5; D gene uncertain. The CDR3 contains 13 residues. V gave up 3 bases and J gave up 5 bases, with 13 bases separating them. Germline CDR1 is SQVTM and CDR2 is ANQGSEA. The CDR3 is CSVEIGKRETQYF. Here the CDR3 DNA reads TGCAGCGTTGAGATCGGTAAACGGGAGACCCAGTACTTC.

The V call is TRBV6-2 or TRBV6-3, the J call TRBJ2-1, with D maybe TRBD1 (5 bases). Germline V lookup: CDR1 MNHEY, CDR2 SVGEGT. V was cut by 8 bases and J by 3 bases, with 14 bases left in between. The CDR3 totals 14 residues. The CDR3 reads CASYRGANYNEQFF. CDR3 DNA sequence: TGTGCCAGCTATAGGGGCGCCAACTACAATGAGCAGTTCTTC.

This clonotype was seen a handful of times. The J gene is TRBJ2-3, the V gene TRBV29-1; D unclear. Germline assignment: CDR1 SQVTM and CDR2 ANQGSEA. Trimming cost V 3 bases and J 4 bases, with 14 bases left between them. The CDR3 has 14 residues. Here the CDR3 reads CSVEVSAGPDTQYF. Here the CDR3 DNA reads TGCAGCGTTGAGGTCAGCGCAGGTCCAGATACGCAGTATTTT.

There are a few counts of this clonotype. This chain uses TRBV5-6 with TRBJ2-7, with 10 bases identical to TRBD2. Losses at the gene ends were 5 bases for V and 3 bases for J; bases not matched to a gene: 5. The CDR3 consists of 14 residues. Germline V lookup: CDR1 SGHDT, CDR2 YYEEEE. CDR3 bases: TGTGCCAGCAGTTGGGGACTAGCGAGCTACGAGCAGTACGTC. Protein: CASSWGLASYEQYV.

This clonotype turned up a few times. The chain is built from TRBV5-1 and TRBJ2-3, with D perhaps TRBD2 (5 bases). CDR1 is SGHRS, CDR2 YFSETQ, per germline. The CDR3 has 15 residues. V dropped 3 bases and J dropped 2 bases, with 13 bases sitting between them. CDR3 residues: CASSSLEATTDTQYF. The CDR3 nucleotides are TGCGCCAGCAGCTCCCTGGAGGCAACCACAGATACGCAGTATTTT.

This clonotype came up a few times. The chain combines TRBV29-1 with TRBJ2-2; 10 bases are shared with TRBD1. This CDR3 has 14 amino acids. With V trimmed by 6 bases and J by 4 bases, 5 bases remained unmatched. Germline V gene data show CDR1 as SQVTM and CDR2 as ANQGSEA. The CDR3 sequence is CSVLTGGGTGELFF. DNA of the CDR3: TGCAGCGTATTGACAGGGGGCGGCACCGGGGAGCTGTTTTTT.

This clonotype was found a few times. The gene calls are TRBV25-1 and TRBJ1-4, with a weak D call TRBD1 (5 bases). The V end lost 8 bases, the J end lost 5 bases, and 12 bases lay between the germline ends. Germline V gene sequence: CDR1 MGHDK, CDR2 SYGVNS. The CDR3 runs to 13 residues. This chain's CDR3 is CASSRGWNEKLFF. The CDR3, as DNA: TGTGCCAGCTCGAGGGGTTGGAATGAAAAACTGTTTTTT.

This clonotype was observed a few times. The rearrangement links TRBV5-1 to TRBJ1-4; TRBD1 is a possible D gene (6 bases). V was cut by 4 bases and J by 6 bases, with 10 bases left in between. The CDR3 consists of 13 residues. The germline gives CDR1 SGHRS, CDR2 YFSETQ. CDR3 residues: CASSPRGDEKLFF. The CDR3 DNA sequence: TGCGCCAGCAGCCCCAGGGGCGATGAAAAACTGTTTTTT.

V usage is TRBV20-1 and J usage is TRBJ2-6, with no clear D. Germline lookup yields CDR1 DFQATT and CDR2 SNEGSKA (reference sequence). This CDR3 comprises 15 residues. V was cut by 3 bases and J by 2 bases, with 11 bases left in between. CDR3 nucleotides: TGCAGTGCTAGGGCGGACCTCACTGGGGCCAACGTCCTGACTTTC. Translating gives CSARADLTGANVLTF.

In this sample, this clonotype turned up once. The chain is built from TRBV5-1 and TRBJ2-2; no firm D call. In germline, CDR1 is SGHRS, CDR2 YFSETQ. The V and J ends lost 4 bases and 5 bases respectively, with 18 bases between them. The CDR3 has 16 amino acids. The CDR3 protein is CASSALEKSRTGELFF. Here the CDR3 DNA reads TGCGCCAGCAGCGCCCTTGAGAAATCGAGGACCGGGGAGCTGTTTTTT.

This clonotype was seen only once. The V and J genes are TRBV7-3 and TRBJ2-1, with 10 bases fitting TRBD2. The germline V gene encodes CDR1 SGHTA and CDR2 FQGTGA. This CDR3 spans 15 amino acids. V was clipped by 4 bases and J by 5 bases; unmatched bases: 5. CDR3: CASSSAGGPDNEQFF. CDR3 in DNA: TGTGCCAGCAGCTCAGCGGGGGGGCCCGACAATGAGCAGTTCTTC.

This chain joins TRBV6-5 and TRBJ1-2; D remains ambiguous. CDR3 length equals 13 residues. The V end lost 4 bases, the J end lost 3 bases, and 9 bases lay between the germline ends. Germline V lookup: CDR1 MNHEY, CDR2 SVGAGI. This CDR3 reads CASSFREDYGYTF. In DNA, the CDR3 is TGTGCCAGCAGTTTTAGGGAGGACTATGGCTACACCTTC.

The chain combines TRBV4-3 with TRBJ1-2; a possible D gene is TRBD1 (5 bases). V was cut by 1 base and J by 7 bases, with 19 bases left in between. CDR1 LGHNA and CDR2 YSLEER come from the germline V gene. CDR3 length: 16 residues. This CDR3 is CASSQVLGRGWSGYTF. The CDR3 DNA is TGCGCCAGCAGCCAAGTCCTCGGGAGGGGTTGGAGTGGCTACACCTTC.

As regards this clonotype: Mismatch with germline at one junction end may stem from a read error. The chain employs TRBV6-2 or TRBV6-3 and TRBJ1-2, with 8 nucleotides matching TRBD1. The CDR3 extends over 13 amino acids. Germline-derived CDR1 and CDR2 are MNHEY and SVGEGT. CDR3: CASRGQVDYCYTF. The CDR3 DNA is TGTGCCAGCAGGGGACAGGTCGACTATTGCTACACCTTC.

This clonotype was detected only a few times. This chain connects TRBV27 to TRBJ1-2; a weak D match, TRBD1 (5 bases). The CDR3 loop spans 14 amino acids. The V end was cut by 2 bases, the J end by 6 bases, with 13 bases between. Germline values: CDR1 MNHEY, CDR2 SMNVEV (reference sequence). The CDR3 region has the DNA TGTGCCAGCAGTTTAAAAGGGACGGTCCATGGCTACACCTTC. It specifies CASSLKGTVHGYTF.

The rearrangement links TRBV7-8 to TRBJ2-3, with D perhaps TRBD1 (5 bases). Germline CDR1 reads SGHVS; CDR2 reads FQNEAQ. The CDR3 spans 16 residues. V was cut by 6 bases and J by 4 bases, with 20 bases left in between. The chain's CDR3 is CASSLDSHTYADTQYF. DNA of the CDR3: TGTGCCAGCAGTCTCGACAGTCACACCTATGCAGATACGCAGTATTTT.

This clonotype showed up just a few times. This rearrangement joins TRBV25-1 to TRBJ2-7; no reliable D call. Per germline, CDR1 MGHDK and CDR2 SYGVNS. CDR3 length: 14 amino acids. The V and J ends lost 0 bases and 6 bases respectively, with 12 bases between them. The CDR3, as DNA: TGTGCCAGCAGTGAATACGGAGTAATAGGCGAGCAGTACTTC. Its protein product is CASSEYGVIGEQYF.

This clonotype was detected many times. This sequence joins TRBV12-3 or TRBV12-4 and TRBJ1-2, with 9 bases that match TRBD1. V dropped 5 bases and J dropped 8; count of bases not matched to a gene: 9. The CDR3 has 14 amino acids. The CDR3 sequence is CASSVGQGIEGYTF. CDR3 DNA: TGTGCCAGCAGTGTGGGACAGGGAATCGAGGGCTACACCTTC.

This chain links TRBV10-3 with TRBJ1-6, with 7 bases identical to TRBD1. Germline CDR1 reads ENHRY; CDR2 reads SYGVKD. The ends lost 11 bases at V and 6 bases at J; junction bases unmatched: 7. This CDR3 contains 13 residues. DNA of the CDR3: TGTGCCGTCAACAGGGGACCTAATTCACCCCTCCACTTT. Translating gives CAVNRGPNSPLHF.